This TCR beta chain emerged from a study of shared clonotypes between healthy human individuals. At the level of the study: Researchers drew samples from a couple of women and three men aged 18 to 49.

Study-wide points: Only blood underwent sampling, and tissue repertoires likely differ. Clonotypes shared by all four sorted-subset donors had higher generation probabilities than non-shared clonotypes.

This CDR3 has 13 residues. The germline V gene encodes CDR1 MNHNS and CDR2 SASEGT. V was pared by 7 bases and J by 2 bases, with 12 bases between. Points on this clone: No antigen is known for it.

Measured with immunoSEQ multiplex PCR; TCRdb has only the in-frame clones, and not every one. The data hold around 2.1 million clones, with roughly 91% observed a single time. Naive CD8 cells lacked CD45RO, underwent positive selection for CCR7 and left out terminally differentiated effector memory CD45RA+ cells. The sequencing sample was made of naive CD8+ T cells from PBMCs. J is TRBJ2-7 and V is TRBV6-1; tentatively, D is TRBD2 (6 bases). The sequence derives from a man younger than 35 in good health. Some clones in this sample may be carry-over from other donors' samples. CDR3 DNA: TGTGCCAGCATGGCGGGGTCGGCCTACGAGCAGTACTTC. This sequence encodes CASMAGSAYEQYF.